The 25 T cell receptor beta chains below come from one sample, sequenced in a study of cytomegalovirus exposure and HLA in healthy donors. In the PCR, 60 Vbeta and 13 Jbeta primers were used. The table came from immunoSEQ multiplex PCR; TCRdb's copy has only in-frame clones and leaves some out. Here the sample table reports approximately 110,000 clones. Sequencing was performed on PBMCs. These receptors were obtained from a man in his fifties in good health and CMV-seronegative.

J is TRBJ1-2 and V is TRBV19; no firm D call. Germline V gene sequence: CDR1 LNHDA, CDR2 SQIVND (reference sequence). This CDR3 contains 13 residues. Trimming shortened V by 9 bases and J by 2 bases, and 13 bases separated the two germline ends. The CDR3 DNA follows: TGTGCCAGCAAACGGACGGGAAACTATGGCTACACCTTC. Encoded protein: CASKRTGNYGYTF.

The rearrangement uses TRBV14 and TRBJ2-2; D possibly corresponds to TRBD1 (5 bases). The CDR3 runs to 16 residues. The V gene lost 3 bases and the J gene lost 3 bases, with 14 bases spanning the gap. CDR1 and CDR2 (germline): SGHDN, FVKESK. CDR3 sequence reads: CASSQRSGIHTGELFF. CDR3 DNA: TGTGCCAGCAGCCAGAGGTCAGGGATCCACACCGGGGAGCTGTTTTTT.

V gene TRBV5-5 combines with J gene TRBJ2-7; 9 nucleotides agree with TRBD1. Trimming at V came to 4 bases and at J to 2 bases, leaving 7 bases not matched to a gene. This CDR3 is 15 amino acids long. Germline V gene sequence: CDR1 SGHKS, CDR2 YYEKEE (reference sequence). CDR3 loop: CASSTGQGKAYEQYF. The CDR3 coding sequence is TGTGCCAGCAGCACTGGACAGGGGAAAGCCTACGAGCAGTACTTC.

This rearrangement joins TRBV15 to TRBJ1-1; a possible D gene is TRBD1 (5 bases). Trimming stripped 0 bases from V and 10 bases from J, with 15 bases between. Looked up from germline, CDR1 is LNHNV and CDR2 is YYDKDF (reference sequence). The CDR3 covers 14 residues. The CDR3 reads CATSRDIALGGAFF. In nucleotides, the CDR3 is TGTGCCACCAGCAGAGATATCGCTCTGGGGGGAGCTTTCTTT.

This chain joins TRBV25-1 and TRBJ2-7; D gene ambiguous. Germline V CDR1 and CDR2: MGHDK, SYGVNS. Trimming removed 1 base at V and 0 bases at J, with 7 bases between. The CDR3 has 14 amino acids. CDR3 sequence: CASSESRGSYEQYF. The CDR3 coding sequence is TGTGCCAGCAGTGAATCACGCGGCTCCTACGAGCAGTACTTC.

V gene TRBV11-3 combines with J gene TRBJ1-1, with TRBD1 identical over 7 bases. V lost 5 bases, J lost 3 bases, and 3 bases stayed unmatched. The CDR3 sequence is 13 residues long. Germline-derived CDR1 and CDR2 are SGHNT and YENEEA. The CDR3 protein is CASSLGTDTEAFF. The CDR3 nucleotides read TGTGCCAGCAGCCTAGGGACAGACACTGAAGCTTTCTTT. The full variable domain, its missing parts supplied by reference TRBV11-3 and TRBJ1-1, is EAGVVQSPRYKIIEKKQPVAFWCNPISGHNTLYWYLQNLGQGPELLIRYENEEAVDDSQLPKDRFSAERLKGVDSTLKIQPAELGDSAVYLCASSLGTDTEAFFGQGTRLTVV.

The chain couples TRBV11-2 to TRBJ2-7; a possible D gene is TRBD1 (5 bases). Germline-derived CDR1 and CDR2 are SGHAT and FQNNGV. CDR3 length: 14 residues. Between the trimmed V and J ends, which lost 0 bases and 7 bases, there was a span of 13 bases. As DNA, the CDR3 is TGTGCCAGCAGCTTAGACAGGGCAGTACGGGAGCAGTACTTC. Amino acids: CASSLDRAVREQYF.

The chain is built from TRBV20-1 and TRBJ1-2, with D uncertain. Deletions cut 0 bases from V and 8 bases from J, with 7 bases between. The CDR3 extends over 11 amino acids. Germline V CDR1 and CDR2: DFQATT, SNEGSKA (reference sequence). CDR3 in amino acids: CSARDNNGYTF. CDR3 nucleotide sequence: TGCAGTGCTAGAGATAACAACGGCTACACCTTC.

DNA of the CDR3: TGTGCCAGTAGTACCCGCGGACAGGGAACCAACGTCCTGACTTTC. It encodes CASSTRGQGTNVLTF. The chain carries TRBV19 and TRBJ2-6, with 8 nucleotides matching TRBD1. The CDR3 spans 15 residues. The junction had 7 bases not matched to a gene; V was cut back by 4 bases and J by 8 bases. Per the germline V gene, CDR1 is LNHDA and CDR2 is SQIVND (reference sequence).

The CDR3 spells CASSYDPGGWETQYF. Written as DNA, the CDR3 is TGTGCCAGCAGTTACGATCCGGGGGGCTGGGAGACCCAGTACTTC. V and J are TRBV6-5 and TRBJ2-5; TRBD2 might be the D (7 bases). In germline, CDR1 is MNHEY, CDR2 SVGAGI. The CDR3 extends over 15 amino acids. Trimming stripped 2 bases from V and 5 bases from J, with 15 bases between.

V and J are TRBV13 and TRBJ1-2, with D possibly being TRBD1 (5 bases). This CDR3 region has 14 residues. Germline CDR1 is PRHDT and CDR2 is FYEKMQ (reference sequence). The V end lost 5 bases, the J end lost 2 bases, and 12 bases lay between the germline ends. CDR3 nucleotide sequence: TGTGCCAGCAGCCCGGGGGGGGAGAACTATGGCTACACCTTC. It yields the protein CASSPGGENYGYTF.

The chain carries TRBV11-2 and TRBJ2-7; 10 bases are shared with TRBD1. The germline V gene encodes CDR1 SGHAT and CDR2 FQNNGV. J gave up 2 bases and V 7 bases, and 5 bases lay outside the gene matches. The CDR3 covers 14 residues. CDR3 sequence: CASIPDRGPYEQYF. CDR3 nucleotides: TGTGCCAGCATCCCCGACAGGGGGCCCTACGAGCAGTACTTC.

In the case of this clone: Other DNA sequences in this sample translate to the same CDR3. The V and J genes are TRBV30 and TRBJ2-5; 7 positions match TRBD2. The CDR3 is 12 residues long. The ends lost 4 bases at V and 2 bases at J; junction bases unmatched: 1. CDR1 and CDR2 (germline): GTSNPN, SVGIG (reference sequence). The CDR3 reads CAWTSGQETQYF. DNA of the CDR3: TGTGCCTGGACTAGCGGACAAGAGACCCAGTACTTC.

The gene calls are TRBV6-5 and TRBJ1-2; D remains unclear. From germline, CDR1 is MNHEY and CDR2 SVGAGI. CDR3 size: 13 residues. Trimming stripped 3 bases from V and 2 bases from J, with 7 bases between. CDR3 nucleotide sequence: TGTGCCAGCAGTTATGGCAAGAACTATGGCTACACCTTC. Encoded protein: CASSYGKNYGYTF.

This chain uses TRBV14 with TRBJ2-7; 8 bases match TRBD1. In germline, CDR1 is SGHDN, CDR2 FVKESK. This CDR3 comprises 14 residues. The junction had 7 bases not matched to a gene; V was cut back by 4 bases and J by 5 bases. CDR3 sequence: CASSLMTGVNEQYF. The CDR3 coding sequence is TGTGCCAGCAGCCTAATGACAGGGGTTAACGAGCAGTACTTC.

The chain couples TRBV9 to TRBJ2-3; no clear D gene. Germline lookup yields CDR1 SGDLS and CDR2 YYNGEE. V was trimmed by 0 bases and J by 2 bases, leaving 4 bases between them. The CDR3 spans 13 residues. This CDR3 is CASSVAPTDTQYF. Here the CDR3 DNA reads TGTGCCAGCAGCGTAGCTCCCACAGATACGCAGTATTTT.

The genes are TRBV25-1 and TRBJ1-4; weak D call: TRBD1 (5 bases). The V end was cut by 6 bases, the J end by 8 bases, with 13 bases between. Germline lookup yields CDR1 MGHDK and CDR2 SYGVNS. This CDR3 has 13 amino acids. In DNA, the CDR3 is TGTGCCAGCAGGGGGCAACTTCCGGAAAAACTGTTTTTT. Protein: CASRGQLPEKLFF.

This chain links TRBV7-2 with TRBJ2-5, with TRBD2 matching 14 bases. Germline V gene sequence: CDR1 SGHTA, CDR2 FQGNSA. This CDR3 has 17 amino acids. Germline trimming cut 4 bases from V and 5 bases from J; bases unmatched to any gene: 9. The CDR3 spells CASSSRTSGGSRETQYF. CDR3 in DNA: TGTGCCAGCAGCTCCCGGACTAGCGGGGGGTCGAGGGAGACCCAGTACTTC.

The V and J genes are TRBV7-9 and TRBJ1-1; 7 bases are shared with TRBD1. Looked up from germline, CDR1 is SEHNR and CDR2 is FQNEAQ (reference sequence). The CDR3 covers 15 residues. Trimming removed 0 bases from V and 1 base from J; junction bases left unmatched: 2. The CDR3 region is CASSLAGTANTEAFF. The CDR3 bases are TGTGCCAGCAGCTTAGCCGGGACAGCGAACACTGAAGCTTTCTTT.

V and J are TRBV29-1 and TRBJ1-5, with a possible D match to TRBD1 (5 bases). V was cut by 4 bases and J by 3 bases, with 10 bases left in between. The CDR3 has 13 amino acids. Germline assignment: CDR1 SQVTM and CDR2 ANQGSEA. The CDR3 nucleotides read TGCAGCGTTGGGCAGGGCACCAATCAGCCCCAGCATTTT. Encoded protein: CSVGQGTNQPQHF. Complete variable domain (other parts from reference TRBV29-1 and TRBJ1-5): SAVISQKPSRDICQRGTSLTIQCQVDSQVTMMFWYRQQPGQSLTLIATANQGSEATYESGFVIDKFPISRPNLTFSTLTVSNMSPEDSSIYLCSVGQGTNQPQHFGDGTRLSIL.

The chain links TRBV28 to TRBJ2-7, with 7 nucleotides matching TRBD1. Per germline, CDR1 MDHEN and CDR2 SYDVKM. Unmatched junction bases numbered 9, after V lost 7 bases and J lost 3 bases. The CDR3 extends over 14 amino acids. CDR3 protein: CASITRQGFYEQYF. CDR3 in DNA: TGTGCCAGCATCACGCGACAGGGATTCTACGAGCAGTACTTC.

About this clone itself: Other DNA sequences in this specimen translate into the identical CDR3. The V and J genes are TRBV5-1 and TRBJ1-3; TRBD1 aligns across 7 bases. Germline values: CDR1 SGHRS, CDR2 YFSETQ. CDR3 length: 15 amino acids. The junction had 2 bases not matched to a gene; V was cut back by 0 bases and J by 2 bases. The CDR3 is CASSLGQGAGNTIYF. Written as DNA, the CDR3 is TGCGCCAGCAGCTTGGGACAGGGAGCTGGAAACACCATATATTTT.

CDR3 protein: CATKGQGWTEAFF. The CDR3 DNA reads as TGTGCCACCAAAGGACAGGGTTGGACTGAAGCTTTCTTT. The V call is TRBV27, the J call TRBJ1-1; TRBD1 agrees at 8 bases. J lost 5 bases, V lost 10 bases, and 9 bases had no gene match. This CDR3 spans 13 amino acids. CDR1 and CDR2 from the germline V gene are MNHEY and SMNVEV (reference sequence).

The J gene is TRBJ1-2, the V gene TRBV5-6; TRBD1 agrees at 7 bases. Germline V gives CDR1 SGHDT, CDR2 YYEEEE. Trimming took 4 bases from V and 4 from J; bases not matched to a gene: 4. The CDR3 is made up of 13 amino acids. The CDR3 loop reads CASSRDRAYGYTF. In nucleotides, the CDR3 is TGTGCCAGCAGCCGCGACAGGGCCTATGGCTACACCTTC.

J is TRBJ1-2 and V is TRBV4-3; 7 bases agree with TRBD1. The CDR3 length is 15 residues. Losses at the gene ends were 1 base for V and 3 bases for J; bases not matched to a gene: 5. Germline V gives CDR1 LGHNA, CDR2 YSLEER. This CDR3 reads CASSQAARGDYGYTF. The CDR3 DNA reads TGCGCCAGCAGCCAAGCTGCCAGGGGGGACTATGGCTACACCTTC.